These T cell receptor beta chains were read from a single sample in a study of patients and donors after allogeneic stem cell transplantation. Each CDR3 protein gets one entry after TCRdb re-called the RT-PCR reads with MiXCR. Altogether roughly 200,000 distinct CDR3 sequences are present, around two fifths being singletons, with the ten largest covering 11%. Sample: blood, either unsorted or a sorted T cell fraction (not recorded which). Receptor source: a human donor who was either an allogeneic HSCT recipient or a stem cell or donor lymphocyte infusion donor (not recorded which). It is not recorded whose cells these are; they may come from a transplant donor. CDR3s include the opening cysteine and the closing phenylalanine or tryptophan. D genes are given only for firm matches. A clone size is listed for some rows: how often the clone was seen (once, few, many), or a class if it is expanded.

TRBJ1-6 | TRBV20-1 | . | 17 | . | CSASSPTQSSYNSPLHF | TGCAGTGCTAGTTCCCCAACCCAGAGCTCCTATAATTCACCCCTCCACTTT
TRBJ2-4 | TRBV28 | . | 14 | . | CASSVVGPMVGQYF | TGTGCCAGCAGTGTGGTGGGTCCCATGGTAGGACAGTACTTC
TRBJ2-7 | TRBV10-3 | . | 13 | . | CAIGGLPLYEQYF | TGTGCCATCGGGGGACTTCCACTGTACGAGCAGTACTTC
TRBJ1-1 | TRBV29-1 | . | 13 | . | CSALGDLNTEAFF | TGCAGCGCTCTCGGAGATCTGAACACTGAAGCTTTCTTT
TRBJ1-1 | TRBV9 | . | 14 | . | CASSVDGMNTEAFF | TGTGCCAGCAGCGTAGACGGTATGAACACTGAAGCTTTCTTT
TRBJ2-3 | TRBV4-3 | . | 14 | . | CASSPKRRRDTQYF | TGCGCCAGCAGCCCTAAAAGGAGAAGAGATACGCAGTATTTT
TRBJ1-2 | TRBV19 | . | 17 | TRBD1 | CASSLPTGLRYEDGYTF | TGTGCCAGTAGTCTCCCGACAGGGCTGAGGTATGAGGATGGCTACACCTTC
TRBJ2-4 | TRBV7-8 | once | 13 | . | CASSPTPQTGLYF | TGTGCCAGCAGCCCCACCCCCCAGACAGGCCTCTACTTC
TRBJ2-2 | TRBV5-1 | . | 15 | . | CASSRPGSGTGELFF | TGCGCCAGCAGCCGTCCCGGGTCCGGCACCGGGGAGCTGTTTTTT
TRBJ1-6 | TRBV7-3 | . | 14 | TRBD1 | CASSFGTENSPLHF | TGTGCCAGCAGCTTTGGGACAGAGAATTCACCCCTCCACTTT
TRBJ2-3 | TRBV4-2 | . | 16 | TRBD2 | CASSQLLAGGTDTQYF | TGTGCCAGCAGCCAACTCTTAGCGGGGGGCACAGATACGCAGTATTTT
TRBJ2-3 | TRBV27 | few | 17 | TRBD2 | CASSLGGGGGATDTQYF | TGTGCCAGCAGTTTAGGAGGTGGCGGGGGGGCCACAGATACGCAGTATTTT